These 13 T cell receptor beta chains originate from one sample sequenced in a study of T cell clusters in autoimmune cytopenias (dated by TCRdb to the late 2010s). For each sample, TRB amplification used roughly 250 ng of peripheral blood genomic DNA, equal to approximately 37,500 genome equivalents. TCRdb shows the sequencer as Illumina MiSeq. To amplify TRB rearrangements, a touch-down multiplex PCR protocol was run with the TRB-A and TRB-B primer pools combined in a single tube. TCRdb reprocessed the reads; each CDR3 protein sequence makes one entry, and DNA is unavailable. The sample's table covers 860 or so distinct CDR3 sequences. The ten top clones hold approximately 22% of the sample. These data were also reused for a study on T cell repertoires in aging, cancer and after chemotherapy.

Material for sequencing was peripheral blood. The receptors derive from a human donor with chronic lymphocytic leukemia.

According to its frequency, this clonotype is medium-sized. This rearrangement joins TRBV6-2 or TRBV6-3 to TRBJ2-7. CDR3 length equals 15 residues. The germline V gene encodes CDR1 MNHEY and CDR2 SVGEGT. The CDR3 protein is CASSYGVGSSYEQYF.

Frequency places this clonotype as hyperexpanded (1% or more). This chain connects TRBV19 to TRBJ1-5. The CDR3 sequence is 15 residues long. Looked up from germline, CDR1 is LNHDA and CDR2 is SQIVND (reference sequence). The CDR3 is CASSWGADSNQPQHF.

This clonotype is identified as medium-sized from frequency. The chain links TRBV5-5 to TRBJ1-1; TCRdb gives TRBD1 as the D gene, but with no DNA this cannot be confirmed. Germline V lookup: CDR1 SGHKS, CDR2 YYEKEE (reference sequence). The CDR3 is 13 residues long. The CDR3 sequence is CASSLQGSTEAFF.

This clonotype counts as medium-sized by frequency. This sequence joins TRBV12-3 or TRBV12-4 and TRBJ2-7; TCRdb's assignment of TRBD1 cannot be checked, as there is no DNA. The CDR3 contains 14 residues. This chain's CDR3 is CASSPGTGYGEQYF.

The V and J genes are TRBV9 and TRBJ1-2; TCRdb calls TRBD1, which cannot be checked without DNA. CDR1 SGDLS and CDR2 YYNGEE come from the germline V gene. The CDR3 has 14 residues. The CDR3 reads CASTLQGNDYGYTF.

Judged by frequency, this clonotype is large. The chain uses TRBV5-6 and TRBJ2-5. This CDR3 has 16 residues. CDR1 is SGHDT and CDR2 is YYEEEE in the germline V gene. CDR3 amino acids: CASSFAVTSPQETQYF.

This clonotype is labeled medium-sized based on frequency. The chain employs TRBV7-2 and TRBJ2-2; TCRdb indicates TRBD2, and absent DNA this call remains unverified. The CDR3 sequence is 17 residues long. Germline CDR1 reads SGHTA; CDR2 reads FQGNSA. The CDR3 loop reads CASSLALLAGVTGELFF. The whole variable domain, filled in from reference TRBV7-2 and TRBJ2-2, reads GAGVSQSPSNKVTEKGKDVELRCDPISGHTALYWYRQSLGQGLEFLIYFQGNSAPDKSGLPSDRFSAERTGGSVSTLTIQRTQQEDSAVYLCASSLALLAGVTGELFFGEGSRLTVL.

CDR3 sequence reads: CASSLEINQPQHF. V gene TRBV28 combines with J gene TRBJ1-5. The germline V gene encodes CDR1 MDHEN and CDR2 SYDVKM. The CDR3 is 13 amino acids.

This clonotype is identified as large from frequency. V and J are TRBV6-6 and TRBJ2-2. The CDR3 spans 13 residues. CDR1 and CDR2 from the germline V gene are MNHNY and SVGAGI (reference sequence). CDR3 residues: CASSYSVYGELFF.

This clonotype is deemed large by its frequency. CDR3 sequence: CASSPRTPSNQPQHF. The rearrangement joins TRBV6-5 to TRBJ1-5; TCRdb's D call of TRBD1 is untestable without DNA. This CDR3 has 15 amino acids. CDR1 and CDR2 (germline): MNHEY, SVGAGI.

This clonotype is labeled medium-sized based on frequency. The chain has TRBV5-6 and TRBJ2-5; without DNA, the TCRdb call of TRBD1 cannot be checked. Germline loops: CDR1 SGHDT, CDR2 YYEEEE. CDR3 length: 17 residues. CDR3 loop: CASSSMHSGLFRETQYF.

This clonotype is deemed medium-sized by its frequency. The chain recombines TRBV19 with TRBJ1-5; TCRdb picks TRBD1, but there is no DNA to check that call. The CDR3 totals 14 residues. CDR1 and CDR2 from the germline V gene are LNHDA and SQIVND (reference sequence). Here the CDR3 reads CASSTGQINQPQHF.

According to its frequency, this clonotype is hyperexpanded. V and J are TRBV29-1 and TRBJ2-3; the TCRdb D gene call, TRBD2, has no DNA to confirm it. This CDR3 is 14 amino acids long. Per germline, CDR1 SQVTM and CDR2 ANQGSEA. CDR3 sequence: CSVEWRVGTDTQYF.